This T cell receptor (beta chain) was identified during a study of T-cell memory formation after mild COVID-19. TCRdb recomputed calls from the 5' RACE reads with MiXCR, one row per CDR3 protein. The repertoire holds about 140,000 distinct CDR3 sequences, with around 14% as singletons. After removal of 2 bases from V and 2 bases from J, the junction contained 4 bases not matched to a gene. The CDR3 sequence is 15 residues long. In germline, CDR1 is SGHTA, CDR2 FQGTGA. In its sample, this clonotype was seen many times. The clonotype comes from an adult woman who had mild COVID-19 (a few samples of this study predate the infection). Cell type and time point are not known. Specimen: PBMCs or a T cell subset sorted from them (not recorded which). The rearrangement links TRBV7-3 to TRBJ2-7; 9 bases align to TRBD2. The CDR3 coding sequence is TGTGCCAGCAGCTTATCTAGCGGGGTACCCTACGAGCAGTACTTC. Translating it yields CASSLSSGVPYEQYF.